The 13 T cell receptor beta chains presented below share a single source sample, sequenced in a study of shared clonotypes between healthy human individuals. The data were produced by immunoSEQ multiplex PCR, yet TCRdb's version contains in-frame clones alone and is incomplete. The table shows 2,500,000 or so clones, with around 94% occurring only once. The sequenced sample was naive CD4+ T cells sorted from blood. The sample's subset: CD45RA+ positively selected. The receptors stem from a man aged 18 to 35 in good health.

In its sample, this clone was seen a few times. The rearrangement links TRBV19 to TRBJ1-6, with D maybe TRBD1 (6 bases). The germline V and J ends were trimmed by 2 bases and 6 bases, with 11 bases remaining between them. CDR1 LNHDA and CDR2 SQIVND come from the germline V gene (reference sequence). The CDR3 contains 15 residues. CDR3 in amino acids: CASSILAGVNSPLHF. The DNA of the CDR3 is TGTGCCAGTAGTATACTGGCAGGGGTTAATTCACCCCTCCACTTT.

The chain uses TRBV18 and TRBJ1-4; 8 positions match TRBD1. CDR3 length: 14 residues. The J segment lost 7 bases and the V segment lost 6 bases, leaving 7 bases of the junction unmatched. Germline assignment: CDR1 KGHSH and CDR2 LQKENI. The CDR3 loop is CASSPTGGGEKLFF. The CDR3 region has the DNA TGTGCCAGCTCGCCCACAGGGGGAGGTGAAAAACTGTTTTTT. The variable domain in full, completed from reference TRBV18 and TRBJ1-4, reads NAGVMQNPRHLVRRRGQEARLRCSPMKGHSHVYWYRQLPEEGLKFMVYLQKENIIDESGMPKERFSAEFPKEGPSILRIQQVVRGDSAAYFCASSPTGGGEKLFFGSGTQLSVL.

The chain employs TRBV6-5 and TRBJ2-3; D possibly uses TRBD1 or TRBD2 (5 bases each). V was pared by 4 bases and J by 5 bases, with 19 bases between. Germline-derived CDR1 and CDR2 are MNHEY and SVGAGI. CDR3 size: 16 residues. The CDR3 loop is CASSSLAGGRIDTQYF. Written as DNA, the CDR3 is TGTGCCAGCAGTTCCCTAGCTGGGGGTCGTATAGATACGCAGTATTTT.

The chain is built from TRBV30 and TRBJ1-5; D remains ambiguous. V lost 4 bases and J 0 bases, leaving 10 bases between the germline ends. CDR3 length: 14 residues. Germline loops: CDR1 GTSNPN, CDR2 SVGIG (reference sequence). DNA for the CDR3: TGTGCCTGGAACGGAGTGGATAGCAATCAGCCCCAGCATTTT. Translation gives CAWNGVDSNQPQHF.

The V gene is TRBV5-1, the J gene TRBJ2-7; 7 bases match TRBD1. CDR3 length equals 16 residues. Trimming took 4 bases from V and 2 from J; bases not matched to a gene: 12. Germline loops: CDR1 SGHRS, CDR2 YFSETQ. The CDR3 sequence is CASSLPSGGSAYEQYF. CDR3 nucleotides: TGCGCCAGCAGCCTACCCTCAGGGGGATCAGCCTACGAGCAGTACTTC.

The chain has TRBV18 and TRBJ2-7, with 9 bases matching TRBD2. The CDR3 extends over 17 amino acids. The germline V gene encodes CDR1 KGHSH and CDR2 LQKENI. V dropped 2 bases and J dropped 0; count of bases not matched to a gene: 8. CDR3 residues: CASSPNSAGGSSYEQYF. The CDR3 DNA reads TGTGCCAGCTCACCAAATTCAGCGGGGGGAAGCTCCTACGAGCAGTACTTC. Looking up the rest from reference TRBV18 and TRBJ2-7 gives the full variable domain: NAGVMQNPRHLVRRRGQEARLRCSPMKGHSHVYWYRQLPEEGLKFMVYLQKENIIDESGMPKERFSAEFPKEGPSILRIQQVVRGDSAAYFCASSPNSAGGSSYEQYFGPGTRLTVT.

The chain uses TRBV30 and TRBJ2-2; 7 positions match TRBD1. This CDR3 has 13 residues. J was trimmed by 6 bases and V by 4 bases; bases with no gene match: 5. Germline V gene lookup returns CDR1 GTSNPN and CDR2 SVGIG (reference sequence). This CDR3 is CAWKLDRAGELFF. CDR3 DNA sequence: TGTGCCTGGAAACTCGACAGGGCCGGGGAGCTGTTTTTT.

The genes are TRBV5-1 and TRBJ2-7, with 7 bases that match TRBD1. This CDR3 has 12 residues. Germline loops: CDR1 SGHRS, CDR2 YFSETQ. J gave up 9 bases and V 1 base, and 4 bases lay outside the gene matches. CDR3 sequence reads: CASSLPAGGQYF. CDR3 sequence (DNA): TGCGCCAGCAGCTTGCCCGCAGGGGGGCAGTACTTC.

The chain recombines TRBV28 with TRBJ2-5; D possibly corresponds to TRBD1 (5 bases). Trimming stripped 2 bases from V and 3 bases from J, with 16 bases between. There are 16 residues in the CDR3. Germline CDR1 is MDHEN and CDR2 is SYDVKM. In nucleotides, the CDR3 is TGTGCCAGCAGTTTAGGGTCCTGGGGCGGTGAAGAGACCCAGTACTTC. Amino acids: CASSLGSWGGEETQYF.

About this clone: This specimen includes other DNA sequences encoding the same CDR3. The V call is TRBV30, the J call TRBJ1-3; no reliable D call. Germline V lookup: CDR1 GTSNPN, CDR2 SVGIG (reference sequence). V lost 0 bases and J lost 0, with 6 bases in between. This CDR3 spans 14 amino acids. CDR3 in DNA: TGTGCCTGGAGTGTAAGCAGCTCTGGAAACACCATATATTTT. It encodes CAWSVSSSGNTIYF.

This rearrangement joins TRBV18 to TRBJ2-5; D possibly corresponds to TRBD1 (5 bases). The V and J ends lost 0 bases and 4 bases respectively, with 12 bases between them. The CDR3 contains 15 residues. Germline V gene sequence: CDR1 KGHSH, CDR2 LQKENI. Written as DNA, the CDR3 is TGTGCCAGCTCACCACCGAGACAGTATAGAGAGACCCAGTACTTC. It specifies CASSPPRQYRETQYF.

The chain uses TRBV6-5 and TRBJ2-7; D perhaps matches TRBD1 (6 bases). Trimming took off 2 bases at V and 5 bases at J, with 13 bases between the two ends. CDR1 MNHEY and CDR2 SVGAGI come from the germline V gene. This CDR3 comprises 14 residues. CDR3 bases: TGTGCCAGCAGTTACGCACGACAGGTCAACGAGCAGTACTTC. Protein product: CASSYARQVNEQYF.

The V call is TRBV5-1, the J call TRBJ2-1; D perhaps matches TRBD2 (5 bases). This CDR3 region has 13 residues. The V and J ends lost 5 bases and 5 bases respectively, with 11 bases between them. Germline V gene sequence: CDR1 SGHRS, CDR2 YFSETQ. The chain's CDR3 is CASRLGSNNEQFF. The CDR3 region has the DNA TGCGCCAGCAGACTAGGCAGTAACAATGAGCAGTTCTTC.